What follows are 16 T cell receptor beta chains derived from one specimen sequenced in a study of control samples from healthy donors and cancer patients. Clones were sequenced by immunoSEQ multiplex PCR, and TCRdb holds only the in-frame ones, with some missing. The table lists 230,000 or so clones, about 94% of them singletons. Sequencing input: blood. The receptors come from a man aged 45-65 years in good health.

The chain is built from TRBV4-3 and TRBJ2-3; perhaps D is TRBD1 or TRBD2 (6 bases each). The CDR3 length is 14 residues. V lost 4 bases and J 3 bases, leaving 11 bases between the germline ends. CDR1 and CDR2 (germline): LGHNA, YSLEER. The CDR3, as DNA: TGCGCCAGCAGCCCCCGGAGGGGGACAGATACGCAGTATTTT. Translating gives CASSPRRGTDTQYF.

The table lists this clone with a count of one. The chain uses TRBV7-2 and TRBJ2-7, with TRBD1 matching 10 bases. With 4 bases clipped from V and 6 bases from J, the junction kept 6 bases outside the gene matches. Germline values: CDR1 SGHTA, CDR2 FQGNSA. CDR3 length equals 14 residues. The CDR3 is CASSSTGGSPEQYV. The CDR3, as DNA: TGTGCCAGCAGCTCGACAGGGGGCTCGCCCGAGCAGTACGTC.

This chain uses TRBV4-2 with TRBJ1-4; D is undetermined. Germline loops: CDR1 LGHNA, CDR2 YNFKEQ. The CDR3 is 14 amino acids. Trimming pared 6 bases from V and 5 bases from J, leaving 13 bases between. The CDR3 protein is CASRGRQFNEKLFF. In DNA form, the CDR3 reads TGTGCCAGCAGGGGGAGACAATTCAATGAAAAACTGTTTTTT.

The chain combines TRBV2 with TRBJ1-5; maybe TRBD1 (5 bases). The CDR3 sequence is 15 residues long. Germline loops: CDR1 SNHLY, CDR2 FYNNEI. Trimming took 0 bases from V and 6 from J, leaving 12 bases between them. CDR3 region: CASSEAPREGQPQHF. The CDR3 coding sequence is TGTGCCAGCAGTGAAGCGCCCAGGGAGGGTCAGCCCCAGCATTTT.

This rearrangement joins TRBV18 to TRBJ2-1; the D gene is possibly TRBD2 (5 bases). V lost 3 bases, J lost 4 bases, and 22 bases lay in between. The CDR3 is 18 amino acids. Germline-derived CDR1 and CDR2 are KGHSH and LQKENI. In nucleotides, the CDR3 is TGTGCCAGCTCACCGCAAGAAACGCTGGACTGGGCTTACAATGAGCAGTTCTTC. Its translation: CASSPQETLDWAYNEQFF.

The V gene is TRBV19, the J gene TRBJ1-1; no firm D call. Trimming took off 5 bases at V and 0 bases at J, with 13 bases between the two ends. The CDR3 runs 15 residues. The V gene's germline CDR1 is LNHDA and CDR2 SQIVND (reference sequence). CDR3 sequence reads: CASSAWRGMNTEAFF. CDR3 DNA sequence: TGTGCCAGTAGTGCGTGGCGAGGGATGAACACTGAAGCTTTCTTT.

V and J are TRBV5-1 and TRBJ2-2; TRBD2 aligns across 14 bases. The CDR3 has 18 amino acids. The junction had 5 bases not matched to a gene; V was cut back by 2 bases and J by 2 bases. Germline-derived CDR1 and CDR2 are SGHRS and YFSETQ. The CDR3 DNA sequence: TGCGCCAGCAGCTTACGGACTAGCGGGGGGCCCAACACCGGGGAGCTGTTTTTT. Translating it yields CASSLRTSGGPNTGELFF. The full variable domain, rest sourced from reference TRBV5-1 and TRBJ2-2, is KAGVTQTPRYLIKTRGQQVTLSCSPISGHRSVSWYQQTPGQGLQFLFEYFSETQRNKGNFPGRFSGRQFSNSRSEMNVSTLELGDSALYLCASSLRTSGGPNTGELFFGEGSRLTVL.

The V and J genes are TRBV5-5 and TRBJ2-1; the match to TRBD2 covers 12 bases. Germline loops: CDR1 SGHKS, CDR2 YYEKEE (reference sequence). With V trimmed by 2 bases and J by 12 bases, 0 bases remained unmatched. This CDR3 spans 12 amino acids. CDR3 amino acids: CASSLLAGGQFF. CDR3 nucleotide sequence: TGTGCCAGCAGCTTACTAGCGGGGGGGCAGTTCTTC. The full variable domain, rest sourced from reference TRBV5-5 and TRBJ2-1, is DAGVTQSPTHLIKTRGQQVTLRCSPISGHKSVSWYQQVLGQGPQFIFQYYEKEERGRGNFPDRFSARQFPNYSSELNVNALLLGDSALYLCASSLLAGGQFFGPGTRLTVL.

This clone was seen just once. This sequence joins TRBV5-1 and TRBJ2-2; TRBD2 matches 9 bases. Germline assignment: CDR1 SGHRS and CDR2 YFSETQ. This CDR3 region has 14 residues. Trimming took 6 bases from V and 7 from J; bases not matched to a gene: 7. The DNA for the CDR3 is TGCGCCAGCAAGATAGCGGGGGATCTCGGGGAGCTGTTTTTT. Translation gives CASKIAGDLGELFF.

This clone was counted once. The rearrangement joins TRBV4-2 to TRBJ2-7; tentatively, D is TRBD1 or TRBD2 (5 bases each). CDR1 is LGHNA, CDR2 YNFKEQ, per germline. Trimming cost V 4 bases and J 2 bases, with 12 bases left between them. CDR3 length: 14 amino acids. This CDR3 reads CASSPGQTTYEQYF. CDR3 bases: TGTGCCAGCAGCCCGGGGCAGACTACCTACGAGCAGTACTTC.

The V gene is TRBV28, the J gene TRBJ2-7, with D possibly being TRBD2 (7 bases). The V end lost 7 bases, the J end lost 0 bases, and 25 bases lay between the germline ends. The CDR3 contains 18 residues. Germline CDR1 MDHEN, CDR2 SYDVKM. The CDR3 is CASIGRGREGGGSYEQYV. The CDR3 DNA sequence: TGTGCCAGCATCGGCCGGGGGCGCGAGGGCGGGGGCTCCTACGAGCAGTACGTC.

CDR3 amino acids: CASSEWFEQYV. The CDR3 DNA sequence: TGTGCCAGCAGTGAATGGTTCGAGCAGTACGTC. V usage is TRBV6-1 and J usage is TRBJ2-7; the D is unclear. This CDR3 comprises 11 residues. V dropped 2 bases and J dropped 6 bases, with 5 bases sitting between them. Germline V gives CDR1 MNHNS, CDR2 SASEGT.

This rearrangement joins TRBV15 to TRBJ1-6; possible D gene TRBD1, 6 bases. The germline V and J ends were trimmed by 6 bases and 10 bases, with 13 bases remaining between them. The CDR3 consists of 13 residues. Germline V gene lookup returns CDR1 LNHNV and CDR2 YYDKDF (reference sequence). The CDR3 sequence is CATRGGPGSPLHF. DNA of the CDR3: TGTGCCACCAGGGGGGGGCCAGGCTCACCCCTCCACTTT.

The chain is built from TRBV10-2 and TRBJ1-6; D not certain. Germline CDR1 reads WSHSY; CDR2 reads SAAADI. Trimming left V 0 bases short and J 7 bases short, with 10 bases between. The CDR3 extends over 15 amino acids. DNA for the CDR3: TGCGCCAGCAGTGAGTCAGCGAGTGGGAATTCACCCCTCCACTTT. Protein: CASSESASGNSPLHF.

The CDR3 region is CSVELIDSGEGEQFF. As DNA, the CDR3 is TGCAGCGTTGAGTTGATCGATTCGGGGGAAGGAGAGCAGTTCTTC. The chain uses TRBV29-1 and TRBJ2-1; possibly TRBD2 for D (6 bases). CDR1 and CDR2 (germline): SQVTM, ANQGSEA. The V end lost 3 bases, the J end lost 10 bases, and 22 bases lay between the germline ends. This CDR3 contains 15 residues.

This chain links TRBV29-1 with TRBJ1-1, with unresolved D. CDR3 length: 12 residues. V was cut by 4 bases and J by 0 bases, with 6 bases left in between. Germline V gene sequence: CDR1 SQVTM, CDR2 ANQGSEA. The CDR3 loop reads CSVGGLNTEAFF. The CDR3 DNA sequence: TGCAGCGTTGGTGGACTGAACACTGAAGCTTTCTTT.